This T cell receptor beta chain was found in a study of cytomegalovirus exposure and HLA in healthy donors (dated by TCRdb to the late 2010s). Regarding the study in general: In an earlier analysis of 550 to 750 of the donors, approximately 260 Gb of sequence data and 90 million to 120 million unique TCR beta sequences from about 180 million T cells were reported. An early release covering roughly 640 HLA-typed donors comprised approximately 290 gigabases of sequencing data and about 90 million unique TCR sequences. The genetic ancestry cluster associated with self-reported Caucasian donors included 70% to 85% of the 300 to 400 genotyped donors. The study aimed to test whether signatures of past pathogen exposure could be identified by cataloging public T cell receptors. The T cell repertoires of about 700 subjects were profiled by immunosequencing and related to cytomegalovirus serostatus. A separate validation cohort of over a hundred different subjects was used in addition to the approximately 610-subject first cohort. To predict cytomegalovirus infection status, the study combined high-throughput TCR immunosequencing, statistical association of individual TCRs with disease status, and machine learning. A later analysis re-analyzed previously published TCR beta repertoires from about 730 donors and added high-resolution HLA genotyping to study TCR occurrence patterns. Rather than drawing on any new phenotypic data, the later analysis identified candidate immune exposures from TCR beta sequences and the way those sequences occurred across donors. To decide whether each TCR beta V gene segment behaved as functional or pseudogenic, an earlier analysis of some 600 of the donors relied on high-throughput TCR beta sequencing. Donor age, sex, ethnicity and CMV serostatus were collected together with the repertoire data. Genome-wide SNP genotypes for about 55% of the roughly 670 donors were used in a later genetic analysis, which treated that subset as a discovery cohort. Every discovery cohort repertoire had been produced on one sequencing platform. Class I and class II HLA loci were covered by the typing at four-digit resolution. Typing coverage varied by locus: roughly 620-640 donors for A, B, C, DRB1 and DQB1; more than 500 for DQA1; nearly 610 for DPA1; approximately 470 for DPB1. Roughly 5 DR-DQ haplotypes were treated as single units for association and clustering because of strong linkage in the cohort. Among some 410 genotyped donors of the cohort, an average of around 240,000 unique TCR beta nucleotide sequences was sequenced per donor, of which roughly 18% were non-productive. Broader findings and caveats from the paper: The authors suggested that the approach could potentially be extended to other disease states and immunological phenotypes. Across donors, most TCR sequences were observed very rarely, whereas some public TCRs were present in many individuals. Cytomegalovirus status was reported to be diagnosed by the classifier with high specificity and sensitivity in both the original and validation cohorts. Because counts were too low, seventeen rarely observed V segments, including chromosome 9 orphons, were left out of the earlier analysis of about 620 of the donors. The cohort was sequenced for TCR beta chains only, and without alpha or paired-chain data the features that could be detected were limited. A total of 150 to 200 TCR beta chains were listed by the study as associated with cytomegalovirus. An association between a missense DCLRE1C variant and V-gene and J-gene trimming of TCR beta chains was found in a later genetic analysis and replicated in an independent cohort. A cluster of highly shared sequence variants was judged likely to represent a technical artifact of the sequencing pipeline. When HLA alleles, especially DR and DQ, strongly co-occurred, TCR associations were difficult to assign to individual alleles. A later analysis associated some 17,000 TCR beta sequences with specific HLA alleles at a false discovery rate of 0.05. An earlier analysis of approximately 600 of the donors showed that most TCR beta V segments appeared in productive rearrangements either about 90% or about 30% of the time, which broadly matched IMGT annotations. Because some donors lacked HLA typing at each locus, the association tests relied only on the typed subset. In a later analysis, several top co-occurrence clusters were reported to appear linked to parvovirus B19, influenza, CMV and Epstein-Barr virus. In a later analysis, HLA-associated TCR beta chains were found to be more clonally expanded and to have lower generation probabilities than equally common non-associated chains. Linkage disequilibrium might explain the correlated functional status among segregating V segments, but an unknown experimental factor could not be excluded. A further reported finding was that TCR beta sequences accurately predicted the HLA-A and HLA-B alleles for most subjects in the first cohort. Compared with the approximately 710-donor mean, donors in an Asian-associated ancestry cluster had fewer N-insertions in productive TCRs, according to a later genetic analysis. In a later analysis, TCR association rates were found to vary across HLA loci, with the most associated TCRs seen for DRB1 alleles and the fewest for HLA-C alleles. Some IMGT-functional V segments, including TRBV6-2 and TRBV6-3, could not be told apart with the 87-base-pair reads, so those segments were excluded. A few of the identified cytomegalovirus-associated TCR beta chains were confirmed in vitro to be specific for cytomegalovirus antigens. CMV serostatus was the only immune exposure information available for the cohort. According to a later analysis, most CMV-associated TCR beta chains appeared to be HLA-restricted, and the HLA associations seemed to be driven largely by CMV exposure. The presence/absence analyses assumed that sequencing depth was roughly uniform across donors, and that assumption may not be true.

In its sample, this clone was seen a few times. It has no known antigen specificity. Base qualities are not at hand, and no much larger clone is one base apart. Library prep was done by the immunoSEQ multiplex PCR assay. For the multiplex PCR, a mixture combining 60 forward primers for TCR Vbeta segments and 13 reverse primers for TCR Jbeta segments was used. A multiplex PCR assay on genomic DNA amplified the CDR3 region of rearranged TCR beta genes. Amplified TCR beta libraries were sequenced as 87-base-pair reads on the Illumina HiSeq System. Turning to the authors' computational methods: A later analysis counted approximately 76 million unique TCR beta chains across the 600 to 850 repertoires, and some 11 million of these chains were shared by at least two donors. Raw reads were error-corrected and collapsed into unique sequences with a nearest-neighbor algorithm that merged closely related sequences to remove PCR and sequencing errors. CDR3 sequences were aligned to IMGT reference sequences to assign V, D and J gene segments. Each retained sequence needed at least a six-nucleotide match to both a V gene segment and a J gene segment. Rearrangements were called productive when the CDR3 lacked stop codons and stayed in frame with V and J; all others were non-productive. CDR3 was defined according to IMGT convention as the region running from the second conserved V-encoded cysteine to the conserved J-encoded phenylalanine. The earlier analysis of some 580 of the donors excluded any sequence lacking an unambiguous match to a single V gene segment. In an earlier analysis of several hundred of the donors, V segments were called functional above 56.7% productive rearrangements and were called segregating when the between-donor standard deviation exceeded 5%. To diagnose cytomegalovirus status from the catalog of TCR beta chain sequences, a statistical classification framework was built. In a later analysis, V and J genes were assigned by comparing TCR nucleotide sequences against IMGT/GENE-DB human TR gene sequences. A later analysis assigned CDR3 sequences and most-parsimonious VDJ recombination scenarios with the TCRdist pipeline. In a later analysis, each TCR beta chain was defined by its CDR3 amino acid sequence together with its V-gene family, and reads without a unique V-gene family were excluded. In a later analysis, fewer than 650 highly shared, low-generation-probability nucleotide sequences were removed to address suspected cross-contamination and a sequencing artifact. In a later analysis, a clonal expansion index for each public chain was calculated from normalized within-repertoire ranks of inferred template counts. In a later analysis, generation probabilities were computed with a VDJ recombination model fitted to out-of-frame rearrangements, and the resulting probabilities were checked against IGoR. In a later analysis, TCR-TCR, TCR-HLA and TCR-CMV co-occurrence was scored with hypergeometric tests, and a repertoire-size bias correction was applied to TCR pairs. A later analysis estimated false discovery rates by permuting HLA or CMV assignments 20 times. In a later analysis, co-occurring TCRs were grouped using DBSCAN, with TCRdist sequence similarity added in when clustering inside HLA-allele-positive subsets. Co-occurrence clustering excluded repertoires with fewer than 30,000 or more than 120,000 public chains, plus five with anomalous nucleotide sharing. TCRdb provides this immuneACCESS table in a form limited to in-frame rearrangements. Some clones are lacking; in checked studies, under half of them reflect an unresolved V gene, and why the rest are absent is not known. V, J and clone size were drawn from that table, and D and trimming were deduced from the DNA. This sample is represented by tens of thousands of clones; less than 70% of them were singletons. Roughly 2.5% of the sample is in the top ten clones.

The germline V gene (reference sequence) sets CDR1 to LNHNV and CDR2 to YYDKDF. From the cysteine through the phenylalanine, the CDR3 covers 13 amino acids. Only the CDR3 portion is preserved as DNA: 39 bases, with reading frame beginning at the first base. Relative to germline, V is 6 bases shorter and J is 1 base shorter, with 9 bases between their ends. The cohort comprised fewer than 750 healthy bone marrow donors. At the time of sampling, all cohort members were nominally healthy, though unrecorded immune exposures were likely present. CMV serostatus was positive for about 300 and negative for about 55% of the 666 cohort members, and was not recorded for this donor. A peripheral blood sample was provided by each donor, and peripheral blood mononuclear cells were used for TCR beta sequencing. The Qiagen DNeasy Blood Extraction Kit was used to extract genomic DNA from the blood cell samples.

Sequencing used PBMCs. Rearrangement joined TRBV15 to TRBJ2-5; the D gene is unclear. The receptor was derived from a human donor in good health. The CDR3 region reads CATSSRFQETQYF. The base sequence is TGTGCCACCAGTAGCAGATTCCAAGAGACCCAGTACTTC.